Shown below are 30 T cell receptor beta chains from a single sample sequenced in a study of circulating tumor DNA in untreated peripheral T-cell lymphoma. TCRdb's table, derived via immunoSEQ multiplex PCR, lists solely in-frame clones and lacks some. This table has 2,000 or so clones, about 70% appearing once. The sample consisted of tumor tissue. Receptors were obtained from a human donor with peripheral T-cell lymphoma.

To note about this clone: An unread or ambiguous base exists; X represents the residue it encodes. The CDR3 DNA follows: TGTGCCAGTAGTACTTGGACAGGGGAGACTRAAGCTTTCTTT. This translates into CASSTWTGETXAFF. The chain carries TRBV19 and TRBJ1-1; 9 bases align to TRBD1. This CDR3 has 14 residues. Germline CDR1 is LNHDA and CDR2 is SQIVND (reference sequence). J gave up 9 bases and V 4 bases, and 9 bases lay outside the gene matches.

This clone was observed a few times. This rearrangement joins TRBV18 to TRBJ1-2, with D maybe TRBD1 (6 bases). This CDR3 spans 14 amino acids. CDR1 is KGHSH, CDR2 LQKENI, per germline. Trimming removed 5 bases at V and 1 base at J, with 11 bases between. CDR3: CASSETGLNYGYTF. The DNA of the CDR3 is TGTGCCAGCTCAGAGACAGGCCTTAACTATGGCTACACCTTC.

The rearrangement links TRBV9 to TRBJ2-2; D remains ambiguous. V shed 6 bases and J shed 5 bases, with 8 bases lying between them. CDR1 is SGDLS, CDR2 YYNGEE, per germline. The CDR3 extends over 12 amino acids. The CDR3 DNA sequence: TGTGCCAGCACCGACCGGACCGGGGAGCTGTTTTTT. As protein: CASTDRTGELFF.

CDR3 DNA sequence: TGCGCCAGCAGCCAAAAATTAGGATCTACCGACACAGATACGCAGTATTTT. Translating gives CASSQKLGSTDTDTQYF. V is TRBV1 and J is TRBJ2-3. TRBV1 is a pseudogene locus. The CDR3 has 17 residues.

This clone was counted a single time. CDR3 sequence: CASRQGRAGTDTQYF. The CDR3 DNA reads as TGCGCCAGCCGACAGGGGAGGGCCGGCACAGATACGCAGTATTTT. This chain connects TRBV5-1 to TRBJ2-3; perhaps TRBD1 as D (8 bases). The CDR3 spans 15 residues. Germline-derived CDR1 and CDR2 are SGHRS and YFSETQ. V lost 7 bases, J lost 1 base, and 16 bases lay in between.

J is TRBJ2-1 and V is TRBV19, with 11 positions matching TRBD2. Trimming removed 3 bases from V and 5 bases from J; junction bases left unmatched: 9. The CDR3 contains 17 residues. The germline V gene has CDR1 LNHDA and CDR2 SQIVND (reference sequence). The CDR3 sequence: CASSIDSGLAGHNEQFF. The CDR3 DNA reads TGTGCCAGTAGTATCGATTCCGGACTAGCGGGCCACAATGAGCAGTTCTTC. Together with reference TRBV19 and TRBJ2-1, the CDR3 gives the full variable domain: DGGITQSPKYLFRKEGQNVTLSCEQNLNHDAMYWYRQDPGQGLRLIYYSQIVNDFQKGDIAEGYSVSREKKESFPLTVTSAQKNPTAFYLCASSIDSGLAGHNEQFFGPGTRLTVL.

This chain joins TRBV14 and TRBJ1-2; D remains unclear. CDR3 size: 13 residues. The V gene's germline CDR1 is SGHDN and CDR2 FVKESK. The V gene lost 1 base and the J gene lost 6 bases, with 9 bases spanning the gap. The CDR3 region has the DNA TGTGCCAGCAGCCAAGTTCGGGGAGATGGCTACACCTTC. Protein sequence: CASSQVRGDGYTF. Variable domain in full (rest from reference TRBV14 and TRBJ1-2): EAGVTQFPSHSVIEKGQTVTLRCDPISGHDNLYWYRRVMGKEIKFLLHFVKESKQDESGMPNNRFLAERTGGTYSTLKVQPAELEDSGVYFCASSQVRGDGYTFGSGTRLTVV.

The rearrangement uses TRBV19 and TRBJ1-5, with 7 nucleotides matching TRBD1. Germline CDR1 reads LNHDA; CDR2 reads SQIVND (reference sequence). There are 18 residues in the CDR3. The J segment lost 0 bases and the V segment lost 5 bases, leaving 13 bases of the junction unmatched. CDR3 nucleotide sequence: TGTGCCAGTAGTGGCCGGGACAGAATTTTCTTTAGCAATCAGCCCCAGCATTTT. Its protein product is CASSGRDRIFFSNQPQHF.

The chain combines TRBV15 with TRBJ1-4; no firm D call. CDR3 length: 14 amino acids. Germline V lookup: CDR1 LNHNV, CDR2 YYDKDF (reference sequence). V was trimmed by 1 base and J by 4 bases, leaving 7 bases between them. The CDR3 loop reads CATSRGGGNEKLFF. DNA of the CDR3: TGTGCCACCAGCAGAGGAGGAGGTAATGAAAAACTGTTTTTT.

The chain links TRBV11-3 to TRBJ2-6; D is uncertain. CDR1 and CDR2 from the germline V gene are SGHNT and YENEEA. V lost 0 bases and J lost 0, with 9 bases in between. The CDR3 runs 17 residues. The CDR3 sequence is CASSLEGGNSGANVLTF. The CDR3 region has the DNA TGTGCCAGCAGCTTAGAAGGTGGGAACTCTGGGGCCAACGTCCTGACTTTC.

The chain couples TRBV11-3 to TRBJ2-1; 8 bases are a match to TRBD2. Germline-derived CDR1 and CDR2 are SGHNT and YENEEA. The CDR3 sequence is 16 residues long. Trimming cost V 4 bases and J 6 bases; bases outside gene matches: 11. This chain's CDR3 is CASSSLGAGVSNEQFF. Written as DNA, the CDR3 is TGTGCCAGCAGCTCCCTTGGAGCGGGAGTGAGCAATGAGCAGTTCTTC.

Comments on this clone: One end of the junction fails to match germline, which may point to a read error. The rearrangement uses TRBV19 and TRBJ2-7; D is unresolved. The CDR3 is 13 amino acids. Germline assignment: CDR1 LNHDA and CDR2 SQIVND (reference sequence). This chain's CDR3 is CASSPMTSHEQYF. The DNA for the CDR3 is TGTGCCAGTAGTCCCATGACCTCCCACGAGCAGTACTTC.

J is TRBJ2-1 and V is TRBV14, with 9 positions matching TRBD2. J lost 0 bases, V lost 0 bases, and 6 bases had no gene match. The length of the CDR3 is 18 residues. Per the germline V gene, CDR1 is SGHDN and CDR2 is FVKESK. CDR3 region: CASSQDKLAGSSYNEQFF. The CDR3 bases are TGTGCCAGCAGCCAAGATAAGCTAGCGGGGAGCTCCTACAATGAGCAGTTCTTC.

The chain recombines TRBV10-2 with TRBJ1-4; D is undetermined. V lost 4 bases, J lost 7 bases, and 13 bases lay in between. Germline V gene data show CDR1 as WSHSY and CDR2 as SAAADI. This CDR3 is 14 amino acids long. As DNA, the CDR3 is TGCGCCAGCAGTGCGACCCCTAGGGCTGAAAAACTGTTTTTT. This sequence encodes CASSATPRAEKLFF.

CDR3 residues: CASSPSGRDTQYF. In DNA, the CDR3 is TGTGCCAGCAGCCCCAGCGGGAGGGATACGCAGTATTTT. The rearrangement links TRBV7-8 to TRBJ2-3, with 9 bases identical to TRBD2. The CDR3 sequence is 13 residues long. Germline-derived CDR1 and CDR2 are SGHVS and FQNEAQ. The J segment lost 6 bases and the V segment lost 5 bases, leaving 3 bases of the junction unmatched.

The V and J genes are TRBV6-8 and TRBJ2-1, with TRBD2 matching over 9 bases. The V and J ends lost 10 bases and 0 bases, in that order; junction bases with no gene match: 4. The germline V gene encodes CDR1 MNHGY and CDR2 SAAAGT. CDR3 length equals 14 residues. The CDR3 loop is CAIMRGGSYNEQFF. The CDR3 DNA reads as TGTGCCATCATGCGGGGGGGCTCCTACAATGAGCAGTTCTTC.

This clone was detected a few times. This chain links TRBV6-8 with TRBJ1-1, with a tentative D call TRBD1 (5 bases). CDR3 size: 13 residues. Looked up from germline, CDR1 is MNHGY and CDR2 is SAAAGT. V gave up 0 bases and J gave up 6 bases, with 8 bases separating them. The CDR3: CASSYSRGPEAFF. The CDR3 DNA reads TGTGCCAGCAGTTACTCGAGGGGCCCTGAAGCTTTCTTT.

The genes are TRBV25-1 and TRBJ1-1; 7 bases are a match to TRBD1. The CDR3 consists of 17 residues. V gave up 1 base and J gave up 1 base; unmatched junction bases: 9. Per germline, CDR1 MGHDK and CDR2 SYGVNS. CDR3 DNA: TGTGCCAGCAGTGAATCGATCATCGACAGGGAGAACACTGAAGCTTTCTTT. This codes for CASSESIIDRENTEAFF. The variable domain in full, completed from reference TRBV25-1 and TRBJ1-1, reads EADIYQTPRYLVIGTGKKITLECSQTMGHDKMYWYQQDPGMELHLIHYSYGVNSTEKGDLSSESTVSRIRTEHFPLTLESARPSHTSQYLCASSESIIDRENTEAFFGQGTRLTVV.

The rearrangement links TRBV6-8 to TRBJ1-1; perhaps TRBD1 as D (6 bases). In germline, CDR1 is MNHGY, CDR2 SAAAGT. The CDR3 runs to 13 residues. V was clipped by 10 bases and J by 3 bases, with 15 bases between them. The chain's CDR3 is CATSGVLDTEAFF. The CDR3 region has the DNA TGTGCCACCTCAGGGGTATTGGACACTGAAGCTTTCTTT.

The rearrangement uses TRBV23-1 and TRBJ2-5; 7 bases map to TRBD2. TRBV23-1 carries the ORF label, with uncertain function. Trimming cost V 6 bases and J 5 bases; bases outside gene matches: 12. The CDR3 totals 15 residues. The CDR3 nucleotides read TGCGCCAGCAGCCAACGGGGCAGGGAGGGGGAGACCCAGTACTTC. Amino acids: CASSQRGREGETQYF.

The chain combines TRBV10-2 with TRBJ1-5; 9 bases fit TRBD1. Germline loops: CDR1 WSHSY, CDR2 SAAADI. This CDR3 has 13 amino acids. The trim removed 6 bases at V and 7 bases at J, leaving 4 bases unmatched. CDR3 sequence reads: CASSSDRGQPQHF. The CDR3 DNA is TGCGCCAGCAGCTCAGACAGGGGGCAGCCCCAGCATTTT.

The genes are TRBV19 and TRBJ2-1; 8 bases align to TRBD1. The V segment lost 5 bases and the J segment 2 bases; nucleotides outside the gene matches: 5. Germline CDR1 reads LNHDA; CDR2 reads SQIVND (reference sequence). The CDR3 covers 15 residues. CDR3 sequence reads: CASSSQDRAYNEQFF. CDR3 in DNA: TGTGCCAGTAGTTCCCAGGACAGGGCCTACAATGAGCAGTTCTTC.

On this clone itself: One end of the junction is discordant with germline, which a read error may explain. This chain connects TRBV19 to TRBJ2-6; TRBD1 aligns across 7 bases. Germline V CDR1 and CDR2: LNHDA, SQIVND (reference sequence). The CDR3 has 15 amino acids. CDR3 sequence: CASQDRFSEANVLTF. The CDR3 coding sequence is TGTGCCAGTCAGGACAGGTTTTCTGAGGCCAACGTCCTGACTTTC. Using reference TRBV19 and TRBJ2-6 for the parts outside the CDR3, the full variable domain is DGGITQSPKYLFRKEGQNVTLSCEQNLNHDAMYWYRQDPGQGLRLIYYSQIVNDFQKGDIAEGYSVSREKKESFPLTVTSAQKNPTAFYLCASQDRFSEANVLTFGAGSRLTVL.

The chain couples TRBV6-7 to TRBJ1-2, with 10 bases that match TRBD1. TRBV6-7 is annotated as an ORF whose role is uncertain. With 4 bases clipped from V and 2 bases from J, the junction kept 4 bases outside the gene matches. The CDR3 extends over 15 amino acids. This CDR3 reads CASSSRGQGNYGYTF. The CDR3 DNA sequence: TGTGCCAGCAGTTCCAGGGGACAGGGGAACTATGGCTACACCTTC.

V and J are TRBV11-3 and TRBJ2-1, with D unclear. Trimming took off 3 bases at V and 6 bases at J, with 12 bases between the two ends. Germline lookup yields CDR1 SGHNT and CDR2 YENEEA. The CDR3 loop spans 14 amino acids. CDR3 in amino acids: CASSLNRPVNEQFF. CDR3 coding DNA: TGTGCCAGCAGCTTGAATCGACCTGTCAATGAGCAGTTCTTC.

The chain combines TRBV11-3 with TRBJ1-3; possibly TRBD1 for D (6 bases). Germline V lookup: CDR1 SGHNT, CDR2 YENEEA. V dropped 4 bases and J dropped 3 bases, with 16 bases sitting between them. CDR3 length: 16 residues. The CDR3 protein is CASSSKLQGNGNTIYF. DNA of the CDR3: TGTGCCAGCAGCTCGAAGCTACAGGGAAATGGAAACACCATATATTTT.

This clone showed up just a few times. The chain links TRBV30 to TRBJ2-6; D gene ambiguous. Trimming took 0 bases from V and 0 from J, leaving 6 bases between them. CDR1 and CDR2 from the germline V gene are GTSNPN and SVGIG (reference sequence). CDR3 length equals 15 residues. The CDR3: CAWSVGRSGANVLTF. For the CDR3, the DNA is TGTGCCTGGAGTGTCGGCCGCTCTGGGGCCAACGTCCTGACTTTC.

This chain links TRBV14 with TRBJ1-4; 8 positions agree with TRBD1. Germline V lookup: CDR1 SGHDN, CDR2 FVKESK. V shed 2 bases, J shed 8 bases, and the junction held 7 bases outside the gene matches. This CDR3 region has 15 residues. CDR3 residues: CASSQLDRAAEKLFF. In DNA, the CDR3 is TGTGCCAGCAGCCAATTGGACAGGGCGGCGGAAAAACTGTTTTTT.

CDR3 nucleotide sequence: TGTGCCAGCAGCCATTCGACAGCAGTTCACGGGGGCTACACCTTC. Its protein product is CASSHSTAVHGGYTF. This chain connects TRBV11-3 to TRBJ1-2, with D possibly matching TRBD1 (5 bases). Trimming pared 5 bases from V and 8 bases from J, leaving 21 bases between. The CDR3 has 15 residues. Germline values: CDR1 SGHNT, CDR2 YENEEA. Supplemented by reference TRBV11-3 and TRBJ1-2, the full variable domain reads EAGVVQSPRYKIIEKKQPVAFWCNPISGHNTLYWYLQNLGQGPELLIRYENEEAVDDSQLPKDRFSAERLKGVDSTLKIQPAELGDSAVYLCASSHSTAVHGGYTFGSGTRLTVV.

CDR3 loop: CASRGGTSQPQHF. The CDR3 coding sequence is TGTGCCAGCCGGGGGGGGACTTCTCAGCCCCAGCATTTT. The genes are TRBV6-8 and TRBJ1-5, with a tentative D call TRBD1 (5 bases). Germline V gives CDR1 MNHGY, CDR2 SAAAGT. V was clipped by 8 bases and J by 6 bases, with 14 bases between them. The CDR3 runs to 13 residues.